The present T cell receptor beta chain was sequenced within a study of shared clonotypes between healthy human individuals (dated by TCRdb to about 2020). For context, the study as a whole: Two women and a few men aged 18 to 49 years were included in the cohort. To estimate repertoire size and how much clonotypes are shared between individuals, the study performed deep sequencing of blood TCR repertoires from about five healthy adults. For each donor, CD4 naive and CD4 memory were each given three plates, CD8 naive was given two plates, and CD8 memory was given one plate. Libraries were prepared and TCR repertoires were sequenced by different laboratories using diverse techniques, in order to increase sequencing depth and limit assay-specific biases. Each donor's leukapheresis produced roughly between about 0.8 and 8.9 billion PBMCs. The research as a whole found: Based on pairwise subsampling, the degree of clonotype sharing among donors was expected to be affected by sequencing depth. Because the study included only a small number of donors, the genetic and exposure-history diversity represented was limited. Even with the large sequencing depth, rarefaction of the sorted-subset datasets indicated that sequencing was incomplete. Naive subsets generally had larger estimated clonotype richness than memory subsets. Approximately 5% of naive CD4, around 4% of naive CD8, about 2.5% of memory CD4, and about 0.4% of memory CD8 clonotypes were shared across several donors. Sampling was restricted to blood, and TCR repertoires in tissue are likely to differ from TCR repertoires in blood. Compared with non-shared clonotypes, clonotypes shared by all four sorted-subset donors had higher generation probabilities.

Notes on this clone: Its target antigen remains unknown. Per-nucleotide qualities are absent, and no much larger clonotype sits a single base away.

Inclusive of the bounding cysteine and phenylalanine, the CDR3 is 15 residues long. CDR3 DNA only is kept here, 45 bases in frame from base 1. Using the deep immunoSEQ assay, multiplex PCR amplified TCR CDR3 regions from genomic DNA. For each cell subset, the extracted genomic DNA was distributed evenly across all wells of several immunoSEQ 96-well plates, and each plate served as one replicate. For sorted subsets, roughly 200 ng genomic DNA, equal to approximately 30,000 T cell genomes, was loaded into each replicate PCR. Purified libraries were quantified with a Qubit 3.0 fluorometer, sized on a Bioanalyzer 2100, and re-quantified with the KAPA Library Quantification kit. Every immunoSEQ 96-well plate was sequenced on a dedicated single-read 150-cycle Illumina NextSeq 550 flow cell. As for the authors' bioinformatics: Because only junctional sequences without quality scores were contained in the immunoSEQ output, filtering matching that applied to full-length reads could not be performed. Sequences were annotated with PyIR, a Python wrapper for IgBLAST v1.9, and V/J genes and CDR3 were assigned using IMGT germline references. Reads were filtered out if the reads had weak V/J assignments (E-value above 1e-6), no CDR3, stop codons, out-of-frame junctions, or ambiguous translated residues. V3J clonotypes were defined as sequences sharing an identical inferred V gene, J gene, and CDR3 amino acid sequence. The percentage overlap between two repertoires was calculated by dividing the number of shared unique clonotypes by the size of the smaller repertoire. Three approaches were used to assess repertoire richness: RTK rarefaction, the Chao1 estimator, and Recon v2.1 estimates of unobserved clonotypes. OLGA was used to compute generation probabilities for all TCRbeta clonotypes that the gDNA method yielded from a few donors. In its TCRdb copy, this immuneACCESS table keeps in-frame sequences only and misses some clones. Where compared with another copy, unresolved V genes explain less than half of these, and the others have no known cause. V, J and clone size were drawn from that table, and D and trimming were deduced from the DNA. Recorded for this sample are roughly 850,000 clones; 96% of them occurred a single time. The ten largest clones capture under 0.3% of the sample.

CD8 naive samples consisted of CD45RO-negative cells that were positively selected for CCR7, yielding a CD45RA+CCR7+ population without TemRA cells. Healthy HIV-negative adults with no recently reported acute infections or vaccinations were included as donors. All donors were Caucasian adults living in Nashville, Tennessee, USA. Blood was collected by leukapheresis, and PBMCs were isolated by Ficoll-Histopaque density gradient centrifugation and then cryopreserved in liquid nitrogen vapor phase. Analytical flow cytometry was used to check the purity and quantity of each magnetically sorted T cell population. Each sorted fraction had its genomic DNA isolated and then quantified by UV absorbance on a Nanodrop 2000c.

This receptor was obtained from a man in his thirties or forties in good health. Source material: naive CD8+ T cells sorted from blood. The cell subset or site label on this specimen signifies: CD45RA+CCR7+. The chain links TRBV21-1 with TRBJ1-1. TRBV21-1 is labeled a pseudogene. CDR3 protein: CASSKDKGLNTEAFF. The bases read TGTGCCAGCAGCAAAGACAAGGGTTTGAACACTGAAGCTTTCTTT.